The present T cell receptor (beta chain) was sequenced within a study of cytomegalovirus exposure and HLA in healthy donors. Study results and caveats: There were some V segments, including TRBV6-2 and TRBV6-3, excluded as indistinguishable. Roughly uniform sequencing depth across donors was assumed, possibly incorrectly. In a later analysis, across HLA loci, associated TCR counts were highest for DRB1, lowest for HLA-C. Under in vitro conditions, a few CMV-associated chains were confirmed as specific for CMV antigens.

Both 60 Vbeta primers and 13 Jbeta primers went into the PCR. Assay used: immunoSEQ multiplex PCR; TCRdb lists only in-frame clones, some missing. The sample holds about 40,000 clones. As to this clone: Its antigen is not identified.

This CDR3 is built from 9 residues. Germline values: CDR1 SGHDN, CDR2 FVKESK. With 8 bases removed from V and 7 bases from J, the gap between germline ends came to 6 bases. This receptor was obtained from a man in his forties in good health and CMV-seropositive. V and J are TRBV14 and TRBJ2-7; D unresolved. The sample consisted of PBMCs. CDR3 in DNA: TGTGCCAGCCCGCGGGAGCAGTACTTC. Translation: CASPREQYF. The variable domain in full, with the rest retrieved from reference TRBV14 and TRBJ2-7, is EAGVTQFPSHSVIEKGQTVTLRCDPISGHDNLYWYRRVMGKEIKFLLHFVKESKQDESGMPNNRFLAERTGGTYSTLKVQPAELEDSGVYFCASPREQYFGPGTRLTVT.